The present entry profiles one T cell receptor (beta chain) with its context. As originally analysed: Estimation of nucleated cell counts was performed using reference gene primer amplification. Data came from immunoSEQ multiplex PCR; TCRdb stores just in-frame clones and leaves some out. The DNA gave D and trimming, while V, J and clone size come from that table. The table has over 200,000 clones, more than 80% seen once; the top ten hold less than 3.5%. This specimen belongs to a study of blood T cell repertoires in COVID-19. On the study more broadly: COVID-19 samples collected from the United States, Italy and Spain covered acute and convalescent phases.

Followed longitudinally, the Seattle patients had been enrolled during active infection. V was clipped by 1 base and J by 0 bases, with 10 bases between them. Germline V lookup: CDR1 SEHNR, CDR2 FQNEAQ (reference sequence). The CDR3 runs to 16 residues. This TCR was recovered from a man younger than 40 with COVID-19, enrolled during active disease. The chain links TRBV7-9 to TRBJ1-5; D possibly corresponds to TRBD1 (5 bases). Input material: peripheral blood. CDR3 sequence: CASSLVGDYSNQPQHF. In DNA form, the CDR3 reads TGTGCCAGCAGCTTAGTTGGGGACTATAGCAATCAGCCCCAGCATTTT.